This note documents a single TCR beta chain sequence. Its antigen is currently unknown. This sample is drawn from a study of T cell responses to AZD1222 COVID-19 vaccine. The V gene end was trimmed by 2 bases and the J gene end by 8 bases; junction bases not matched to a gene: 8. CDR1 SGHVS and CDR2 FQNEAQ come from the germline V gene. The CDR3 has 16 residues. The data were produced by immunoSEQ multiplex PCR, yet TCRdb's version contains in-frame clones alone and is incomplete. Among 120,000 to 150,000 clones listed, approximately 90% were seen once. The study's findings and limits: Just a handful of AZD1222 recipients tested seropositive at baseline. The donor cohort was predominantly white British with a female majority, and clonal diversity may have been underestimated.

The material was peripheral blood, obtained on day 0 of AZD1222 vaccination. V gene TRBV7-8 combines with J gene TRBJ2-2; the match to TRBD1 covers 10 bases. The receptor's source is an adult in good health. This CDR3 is CASSLQGQGSRGELFF. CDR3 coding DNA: TGTGCCAGCAGCTTACAGGGACAGGGGAGTCGGGGGGAGCTGTTTTTT. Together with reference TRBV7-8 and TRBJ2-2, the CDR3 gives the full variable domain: GAGVSQSPRYKVAKRGQDVALRCDPISGHVSLFWYQQALGQGPEFLTYFQNEAQLDKSGLPSDRFFAERPEGSVSTLKIQRTQQEDSAVYLCASSLQGQGSRGELFFGEGSRLTVL.